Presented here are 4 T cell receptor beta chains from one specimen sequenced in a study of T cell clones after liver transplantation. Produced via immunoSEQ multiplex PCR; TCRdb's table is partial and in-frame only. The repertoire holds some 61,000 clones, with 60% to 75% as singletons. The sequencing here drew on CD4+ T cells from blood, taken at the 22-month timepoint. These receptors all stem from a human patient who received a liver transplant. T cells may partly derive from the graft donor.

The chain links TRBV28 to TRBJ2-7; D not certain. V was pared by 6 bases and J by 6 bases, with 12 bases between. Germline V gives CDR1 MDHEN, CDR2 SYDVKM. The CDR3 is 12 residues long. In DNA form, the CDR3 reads TGTGCCAGCAGATATGTAGCCGGCGAGCAGTACTTC. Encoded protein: CASRYVAGEQYF.

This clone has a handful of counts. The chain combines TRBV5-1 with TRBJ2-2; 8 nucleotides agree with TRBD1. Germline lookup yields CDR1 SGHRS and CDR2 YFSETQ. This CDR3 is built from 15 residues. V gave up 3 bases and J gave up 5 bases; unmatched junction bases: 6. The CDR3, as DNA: TGCGCCAGCAGCTCGAACAGGGGGGAGACCGGGGAGCTGTTTTTT. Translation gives CASSSNRGETGELFF.

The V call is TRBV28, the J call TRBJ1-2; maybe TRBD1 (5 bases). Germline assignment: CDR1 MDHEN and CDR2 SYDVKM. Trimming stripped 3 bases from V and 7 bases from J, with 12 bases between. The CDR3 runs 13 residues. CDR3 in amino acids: CASSLIGDPGYTF. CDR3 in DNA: TGTGCCAGCAGTTTGATTGGGGACCCTGGCTACACCTTC.

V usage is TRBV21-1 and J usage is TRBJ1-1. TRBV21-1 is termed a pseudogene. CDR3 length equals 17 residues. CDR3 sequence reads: CASSKENLDGLNTEAFF. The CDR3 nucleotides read TGTGCCAGCAGCAAAGAGAATTTGGACGGATTGAACACTGAAGCTTTCTTT.